This T cell receptor beta chain came from a study of Ad26.COV2.S vaccination and SARS-CoV-2 variants. As to this clone: Its antigen is unknown.

This sample's treatment: roughly 18 received Ad26.COV2.S at low or high dose, single or two shots; several received placebo; per-sample allocation not given. Sampling occurred on day 63 after the first vaccine or placebo injection. What was given as vaccine was an Ad26 vector encoding Wuhan-strain SARS-CoV-2 spike. Generated by immunoSEQ multiplex PCR, the TCRdb table keeps only in-frame clones and is missing some. The table lists roughly 500,000 clones, 87% of them singletons. Whole-study results and caveats: Individuals receiving vaccine had higher spike-specific TCR breadth than placebo recipients did. Analyses of TCR breadth and depth may have underestimated total T cell responses.

V lost 3 bases, J lost 8 bases, and 6 bases lay in between. CDR3 length: 10 amino acids. Per germline, CDR1 DFQATT and CDR2 SNEGSKA (reference sequence). This chain joins TRBV20-1 and TRBJ2-3; D is unclear. This clonotype was sampled from a person aged 18-65 years who received the Ad26.COV2.S COVID-19 vaccine or a placebo. The sequencing used peripheral blood, collected in a trial of Ad26.COV2.S vaccine versus placebo. The CDR3 region is CSARVSTQYF. In DNA form, the CDR3 reads TGCAGTGCTAGGGTTAGTACGCAGTATTTT.